The rows below give T cell receptor beta chains drawn from one sample of a study of regulatory T cells in long-lasting Graves disease. One entry per CDR3 protein results from TCRdb running MiXCR on the multiplex PCR reads. The profile shows 400,000 to 550,000 distinct CDR3 sequences, roughly 15% of them singletons. This sample was shared with a second study, whose subject was T cells in Graves' hyperthyroidism and ophthalmopathy.

Sequenced here: peripheral blood mononuclear cells (PBMCs), sampled at new diagnosis, from a patient treated with antithyroid drugs. These receptors were collected from a woman aged 25 to 39 with Graves disease. The CDR3 runs from the conserved cysteine through the conserved F or W. The order of the fields is D gene, J gene, V gene, clone size, CDR3 protein, CDR3 DNA. A D gene is named only where the DNA matches it firmly. The size entry is marked missing in some rows and otherwise reads once, few, many or a size class.

d_call: TRBD2; j_call: TRBJ2-1; v_call: TRBV3-1; clone_size: many; cdr3_aa: CASSTTVAGGPYNEQFF; cdr3_nt: TGTGCCAGCAGCACCACCGTAGCGGGAGGACCTTACAATGAGCAGTTCTTC
d_call: .; j_call: TRBJ2-3; v_call: TRBV7-2; clone_size: many; cdr3_aa: CASSLARDGLEDTQYF; cdr3_nt: TGTGCCAGCAGCTTAGCCCGGGACGGGCTTGAAGATACGCAGTATTTT
d_call: TRBD2; j_call: TRBJ2-1; v_call: TRBV2; clone_size: .; cdr3_aa: CASSEAGLAGANNEQFF; cdr3_nt: TGTGCCAGCAGTGAAGCGGGGCTAGCGGGAGCAAACAATGAGCAGTTCTTC
d_call: .; j_call: TRBJ2-7; v_call: TRBV4-1; clone_size: few; cdr3_aa: CASSQPTSGFYEQYF; cdr3_nt: TGCGCCAGCAGCCAACCCACGTCAGGGTTCTACGAGCAGTACTTC
d_call: .; j_call: TRBJ2-5; v_call: TRBV20-1; clone_size: many; cdr3_aa: CSAHGGLETQYF; cdr3_nt: TGCAGTGCCCATGGGGGGCTGGAGACCCAGTACTTC
d_call: TRBD2; j_call: TRBJ2-3; v_call: TRBV20-1; clone_size: .; cdr3_aa: CSARGGLAGDTDTQYF; cdr3_nt: TGCAGTGCTAGAGGGGGACTAGCGGGAGACACAGATACGCAGTATTTT
d_call: .; j_call: TRBJ1-5; v_call: TRBV24-1; clone_size: many; cdr3_aa: CATSDTGQPQHF; cdr3_nt: TGTGCCACCAGTGACACGGGTCAGCCCCAGCATTTT
d_call: .; j_call: TRBJ1-4; v_call: TRBV30; clone_size: many; cdr3_aa: CAWSEKSGEKLFF; cdr3_nt: TGTGCCTGGAGTGAAAAGTCTGGCGAAAAACTGTTTTTT
d_call: .; j_call: TRBJ2-1; v_call: TRBV15; clone_size: many; cdr3_aa: CATSREILAPSYNEQFF; cdr3_nt: TGTGCCACCAGCAGAGAAATCCTAGCTCCCTCCTACAATGAGCAGTTCTTC
d_call: TRBD2; j_call: TRBJ2-1; v_call: TRBV20-1; clone_size: .; cdr3_aa: CSASPSGSVEFF; cdr3_nt: TGCAGTGCTAGTCCTAGCGGGAGCGTAGAGTTCTTC
d_call: TRBD1; j_call: TRBJ1-2; v_call: TRBV28; clone_size: many; cdr3_aa: CASSSPGGSYGYTF; cdr3_nt: TGTGCCAGCAGTTCTCCAGGGGGCAGCTATGGCTACACCTTC
d_call: TRBD1; j_call: TRBJ2-7; v_call: TRBV7-9; clone_size: many; cdr3_aa: CASSPSVGGSDEQYF; cdr3_nt: TGTGCCAGCAGCCCCAGTGTAGGGGGCTCCGACGAGCAGTACTTC
d_call: TRBD1; j_call: TRBJ1-1; v_call: TRBV28; clone_size: many; cdr3_aa: CASSPGTGETEAFF; cdr3_nt: TGTGCCAGCAGTCCCGGGACAGGAGAAACTGAAGCTTTCTTT
d_call: TRBD2; j_call: TRBJ2-1; v_call: TRBV28; clone_size: many; cdr3_aa: CASSLAGGSEQFF; cdr3_nt: TGTGCCAGCAGTCTAGCGGGAGGTTCTGAGCAGTTCTTC
d_call: TRBD2; j_call: TRBJ2-7; v_call: TRBV29-1; clone_size: many; cdr3_aa: CSVLPGLAGGRVAYEQYF; cdr3_nt: TGCAGCGTCTTACCGGGACTAGCGGGAGGGCGTGTTGCCTACGAGCAGTACTTC
d_call: TRBD2; j_call: TRBJ2-7; v_call: TRBV30; clone_size: many; cdr3_aa: CAWSTGTSVYYEQYF; cdr3_nt: TGTGCCTGGAGCACCGGGACTAGCGTGTACTACGAGCAGTACTTC
d_call: .; j_call: TRBJ2-1; v_call: TRBV24-1; clone_size: many; cdr3_aa: CATSPASWGDYNEQFF; cdr3_nt: TGTGCCACCAGTCCCGCGAGCTGGGGCGATTACAATGAGCAGTTCTTC
d_call: TRBD2; j_call: TRBJ2-1; v_call: TRBV29-1; clone_size: few; cdr3_aa: CSVDLGTSGTNEQFF; cdr3_nt: TGCAGCGTTGACTTGGGGACTAGCGGGACCAATGAGCAGTTCTTC
d_call: TRBD1; j_call: TRBJ1-2; v_call: TRBV7-9; clone_size: many; cdr3_aa: CASSSRGPYGYTF; cdr3_nt: TGTGCCAGCAGCTCCAGGGGGCCGTATGGCTACACCTTC
d_call: .; j_call: TRBJ2-3; v_call: TRBV15; clone_size: .; cdr3_aa: CATSSEITDTQYF; cdr3_nt: TGTGCCACCAGCTCTGAAATCACAGATACGCAGTATTTT
d_call: TRBD1; j_call: TRBJ1-2; v_call: TRBV7-2; clone_size: .; cdr3_aa: CASSKTPGQDYGYTF; cdr3_nt: TGCGCCAGCAGCAAAACCCCGGGACAGGACTATGGCTACACCTTC
d_call: TRBD2; j_call: TRBJ2-3; v_call: TRBV18; clone_size: .; cdr3_aa: CASSTLAGGTDTQYF; cdr3_nt: TGTGCCAGCTCAACGTTAGCGGGAGGCACAGATACGCAGTATTTT
d_call: .; j_call: TRBJ2-1; v_call: TRBV5-1; clone_size: .; cdr3_aa: CASSLAGDGHNEQFF; cdr3_nt: TGCGCCAGCAGCTTGGCGGGGGACGGACACAATGAGCAGTTCTTC
d_call: TRBD2; j_call: TRBJ2-2; v_call: TRBV29-1; clone_size: .; cdr3_aa: CSARLTSGRTNTGELFF; cdr3_nt: TGCAGCGCTCGATTGACTAGCGGGAGGACGAACACCGGGGAGCTGTTTTTT
d_call: .; j_call: TRBJ2-2; v_call: TRBV5-1; clone_size: many; cdr3_aa: CASRSTSGRGELFF; cdr3_nt: TGCGCCAGCAGATCCACGTCGGGGCGGGGGGAGCTGTTTTTT
d_call: .; j_call: TRBJ1-5; v_call: TRBV4-1; clone_size: .; cdr3_aa: CASRNGLTSNQPQHF; cdr3_nt: TGCGCCAGCAGAAACGGACTTACTAGCAATCAGCCCCAGCATTTT
d_call: TRBD2; j_call: TRBJ2-7; v_call: TRBV5-1; clone_size: many; cdr3_aa: CASSLVTSKTHEQYF; cdr3_nt: TGCGCCAGCAGCTTGGTGACTAGCAAAACCCACGAGCAGTACTTC
d_call: TRBD2; j_call: TRBJ2-5; v_call: TRBV2; clone_size: .; cdr3_aa: CASSDGTSETQYF; cdr3_nt: TGTGCCAGCAGTGATGGGACTAGCGAGACCCAGTACTTC
d_call: TRBD1; j_call: TRBJ2-7; v_call: TRBV7-9; clone_size: many; cdr3_aa: CASSPPGTGGTYEQYF; cdr3_nt: TGTGCCAGCAGCCCCCCCGGGACAGGGGGCACCTACGAGCAGTACTTC
d_call: TRBD2; j_call: TRBJ2-4; v_call: TRBV6-4; clone_size: .; cdr3_aa: CAIPGGTKNIQYF; cdr3_nt: TGTGCCATCCCGGGGGGTACTAAAAACATTCAGTACTTC
d_call: TRBD1; j_call: TRBJ2-2; v_call: TRBV5-5; clone_size: .; cdr3_aa: CASSVRGGQGSGELFF; cdr3_nt: TGTGCCAGCAGCGTCCGAGGGGGACAGGGTTCCGGGGAGCTGTTTTTT
d_call: .; j_call: TRBJ2-7; v_call: TRBV6-1; clone_size: many; cdr3_aa: CASSPVPRRTYF; cdr3_nt: TGTGCCAGCAGTCCCGTCCCCCGCAGGACGTACTTC
d_call: TRBD1; j_call: TRBJ1-5; v_call: TRBV7-3; clone_size: few; cdr3_aa: CASSLGGQGIQPQHF; cdr3_nt: TGTGCCAGCAGCCTTGGGGGACAGGGGATCCAGCCCCAGCATTTT
d_call: .; j_call: TRBJ2-3; v_call: TRBV28; clone_size: .; cdr3_aa: CASSFMGAGEDTQYF; cdr3_nt: TGTGCCAGCAGTTTCATGGGCGCGGGTGAAGATACGCAGTATTTT
d_call: TRBD1; j_call: TRBJ2-4; v_call: TRBV30; clone_size: many; cdr3_aa: CAWSRTGILIQYF; cdr3_nt: TGTGCCTGGAGCAGGACAGGTATTCTCATTCAGTACTTC
d_call: .; j_call: TRBJ1-1; v_call: TRBV29-1; clone_size: many; cdr3_aa: CSVVPTNTEAFF; cdr3_nt: TGCAGCGTTGTTCCCACCAACACTGAAGCTTTCTTT
d_call: TRBD1; j_call: TRBJ1-1; v_call: TRBV30; clone_size: many; cdr3_aa: CAWSTGGSMNTEAFF; cdr3_nt: TGTGCCTGGAGTACAGGGGGATCAATGAACACTGAAGCTTTCTTT
d_call: .; j_call: TRBJ1-1; v_call: TRBV25-1; clone_size: many; cdr3_aa: CASSESPGRTEAFF; cdr3_nt: TGTGCCAGCAGTGAATCCCCAGGGCGGACTGAAGCTTTCTTT
d_call: TRBD2; j_call: TRBJ2-7; v_call: TRBV10-3; clone_size: .; cdr3_aa: CAISEFASGASSYEQYF; cdr3_nt: TGTGCCATCAGTGAGTTTGCTAGCGGGGCGAGCTCCTACGAGCAGTACTTC
d_call: .; j_call: TRBJ2-2; v_call: TRBV2; clone_size: many; cdr3_aa: CASTDIGSGAGELFF; cdr3_nt: TGTGCCAGCACCGACATCGGCTCAGGGGCTGGGGAGCTGTTTTTT
d_call: TRBD1; j_call: TRBJ2-2; v_call: TRBV7-3; clone_size: few; cdr3_aa: CASSIRQGGTGELFF; cdr3_nt: TGTGCCAGCAGCATCCGACAGGGCGGGACCGGGGAGCTGTTTTTT